The 12 T cell receptor beta chains below all came from one sample that was sequenced in a study of neoadjuvant anti-PD-1 for oral cavity cancer (dated by TCRdb to the early 2020s). This specimen's time point label, interpreted: after neoadjuvant nivolumab, at surgical resection. The protocol used for the library was the immunoSEQ multiplex PCR assay. TCRdb took over this immuneACCESS table, retaining in-frame rearrangements with V and J assigned. Such tables are incomplete; in checked studies, under half of the missing clones stem from an unresolved V gene, and the remainder is unexplained. The sample table shows around 68,000 clones, and roughly 90% are seen once. Together, the top ten hold 2.5% to 3% of the sample. Here the sequenced sample was PBMCs, taken after nivolumab (anti-PD-1) treatment. These receptors all come from a person between 40 and 85 years old with oral cavity squamous cell carcinoma.

The chain joins TRBV28 to TRBJ2-7, with 8 positions matching TRBD2. The CDR3 is made up of 14 amino acids. The J segment lost 2 bases and the V segment lost 2 bases, leaving 2 bases of the junction unmatched. Germline V gene sequence: CDR1 MDHEN, CDR2 SYDVKM. The CDR3 bases are TGTGCCAGCAGTTTAGCGGGGGGTCCCTACGAGCAGTACTTC. It is translated as CASSLAGGPYEQYF.

This clone was picked up a small number of times. The chain links TRBV10-3 to TRBJ2-1; 8 nucleotides agree with TRBD2. The CDR3 length is 15 residues. Per the germline V gene, CDR1 is ENHRY and CDR2 is SYGVKD. V lost 7 bases to trimming and J lost 7 bases; unmatched junction nucleotides: 12. Here the CDR3 DNA reads TGTGCCATCAAGTCCTTCGGGACTAGAGAAAATGAGCAGTTCTTC. Translated: CAIKSFGTRENEQFF.

The J gene is TRBJ2-2, the V gene TRBV15; TRBD2 matches at 12 bases. The germline V gene encodes CDR1 LNHNV and CDR2 YYDKDF (reference sequence). Trimming removed 1 base from V and 4 bases from J; junction bases left unmatched: 4. CDR3 length: 17 residues. The CDR3 DNA reads TGTGCCACCAGCAGAGTCTCGGGACTAGCGGGCACCGGGGAGCTGTTTTTT. As protein: CATSRVSGLAGTGELFF.

The chain links TRBV4-1 to TRBJ2-1; D gene uncertain. The germline gives CDR1 MGHRA, CDR2 YSYEKL. This CDR3 is 13 amino acids long. Trimming pared 3 bases from V and 4 bases from J, leaving 7 bases between. The CDR3 spells CASSHQMYNEQFF. The DNA of the CDR3 is TGCGCCAGCAGCCACCAGATGTACAATGAGCAGTTCTTC.

This chain connects TRBV5-5 to TRBJ1-5, with no clear D. CDR1 is SGHKS and CDR2 is YYEKEE in the germline V gene (reference sequence). Trimming stripped 0 bases from V and 2 bases from J, with 12 bases between. The CDR3 is 16 amino acids. In DNA form, the CDR3 reads TGTGCCAGCAGCTTGGATCCGAAAATAGGCAATCAGCCCCAGCATTTT. Residues: CASSLDPKIGNQPQHF.

CDR3 DNA: TGTGCCAGCAGTTCACTCCGCTCTGGAAACACCATATATTTT. The encoded protein is CASSSLRSGNTIYF. The chain recombines TRBV9 with TRBJ1-3; D is undetermined. The V gene lost 5 bases and the J gene lost 0 bases, with 9 bases spanning the gap. The CDR3 loop spans 14 amino acids. Germline lookup yields CDR1 SGDLS and CDR2 YYNGEE.

This chain uses TRBV7-2 with TRBJ1-1; D unclear. Germline CDR1 reads SGHTA; CDR2 reads FQGNSA. The CDR3 has 13 residues. V was pared by 0 bases and J by 7 bases, with 9 bases between. CDR3 nucleotides: TGTGCCAGCAGCTTAGCGTTTCAGCTTGAAGCTTTCTTT. Translated: CASSLAFQLEAFF.

The CDR3 region has the DNA TGTGCCAGCAGCCTTACGTCCGGGACTGGGCTCCTCGAGCAGTACTTC. Its protein is CASSLTSGTGLLEQYF. The chain joins TRBV4-2 to TRBJ2-7; D possibly corresponds to TRBD2 (6 bases). The CDR3 consists of 16 residues. The germline V gene has CDR1 LGHNA and CDR2 YNFKEQ. Trimming removed 4 bases from V and 6 bases from J, with 22 bases in between.

This clone was counted between two and nine times. The chain is built from TRBV11-3 and TRBJ2-3; D remains unclear. V was shortened by 4 bases and J by 4 bases, with 18 bases between the two germline ends. This CDR3 region has 16 residues. Germline CDR1 SGHNT, CDR2 YENEEA. The CDR3: CASSSPVPGGSDTQYF. The CDR3 DNA sequence: TGTGCCAGCAGCTCGCCGGTCCCGGGCGGTTCAGATACGCAGTATTTT.

This clone came up once. The chain joins TRBV6-1 to TRBJ2-2; D might be TRBD2 (5 bases). The CDR3 runs 15 residues. Germline V gives CDR1 MNHNS, CDR2 SASEGT. Trimming took 7 bases from V and 1 from J, leaving 13 bases between them. The CDR3: CASTYSSGNTGELFF. The CDR3, as DNA: TGTGCCAGCACGTACTCCAGCGGGAACACCGGGGAGCTGTTTTTT.

This clone has just one count. The V call is TRBV7-2, the J call TRBJ1-1; D not resolved. With 5 bases removed from V and 7 bases from J, the gap between germline ends came to 14 bases. Germline lookup yields CDR1 SGHTA and CDR2 FQGNSA. The CDR3 loop spans 13 amino acids. DNA of the CDR3: TGTGCCAGCAGCCCCGGACGGAATAGTGAAGCTTTCTTT. It specifies CASSPGRNSEAFF.

This rearrangement joins TRBV7-9 to TRBJ1-1, with D hard to call. This CDR3 has 13 residues. Germline-derived CDR1 and CDR2 are SEHNR and FQNEAQ (reference sequence). Trimming removed 7 bases from V and 0 bases from J, with 9 bases in between. The CDR3 nucleotides are TGTGCCAGCATCGGGGTTATGAACACTGAAGCTTTCTTT. This gives the protein CASIGVMNTEAFF. Full variable domain (missing parts from reference TRBV7-9 and TRBJ1-1): DTGVSQNPRHKITKRGQNVTFRCDPISEHNRLYWYRQTLGQGPEFLTYFQNEAQLEKSRLLSDRFSAERPKGSFSTLEIQRTEQGDSAMYLCASIGVMNTEAFFGQGTRLTVV.